This T cell receptor (beta chain) was recorded in a study of cytomegalovirus exposure and HLA in healthy donors. Overall study context: Samples from HLA-typed donors yielded 65 million to 85 million unique TCRs in an early data release.

This clone was picked up a small number of times. The CDR3 has 15 amino acids. V gave up 6 bases and J gave up 7 bases; unmatched junction bases: 11. Germline CDR1 MDHEN, CDR2 SYDVKM. The PCR was carried out with 60 Vbeta primers and 13 Jbeta primers. Here immunoSEQ multiplex PCR was the method, and the copy in TCRdb shows in-frame clones only, minus some. The repertoire holds nearly 95,000 clones, with under 9% as singletons. The TCR sequence derives from a man in his forties or fifties in good health and CMV-seronegative. The chain recombines TRBV28 with TRBJ2-7; 11 bases match TRBD2. The sample taken for sequencing was PBMCs. The CDR3 DNA follows: TGTGCCAGCAGCAGAGGTAGCGGGGGGGAGTGGGAGCAGTACTTC. It is translated as CASSRGSGGEWEQYF.